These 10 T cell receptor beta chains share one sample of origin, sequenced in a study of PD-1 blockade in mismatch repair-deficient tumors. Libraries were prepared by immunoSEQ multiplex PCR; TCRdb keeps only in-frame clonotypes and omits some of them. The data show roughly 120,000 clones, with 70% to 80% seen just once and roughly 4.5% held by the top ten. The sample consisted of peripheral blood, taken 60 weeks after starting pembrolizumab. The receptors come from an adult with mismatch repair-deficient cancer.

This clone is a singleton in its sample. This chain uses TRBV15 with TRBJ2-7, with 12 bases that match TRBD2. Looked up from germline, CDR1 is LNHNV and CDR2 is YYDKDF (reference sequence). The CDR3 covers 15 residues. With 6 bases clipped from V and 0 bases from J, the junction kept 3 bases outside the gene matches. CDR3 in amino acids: CATSKGLAGSYEQYF. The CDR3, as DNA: TGTGCCACCAGTAAGGGACTAGCGGGCTCCTACGAGCAGTACTTC.

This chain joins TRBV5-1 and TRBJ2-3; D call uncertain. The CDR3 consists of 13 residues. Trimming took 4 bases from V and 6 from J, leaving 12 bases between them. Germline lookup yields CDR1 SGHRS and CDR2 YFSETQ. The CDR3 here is CASSPDIPDTQYF. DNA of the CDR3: TGCGCCAGCAGCCCTGACATCCCGGATACGCAGTATTTT.

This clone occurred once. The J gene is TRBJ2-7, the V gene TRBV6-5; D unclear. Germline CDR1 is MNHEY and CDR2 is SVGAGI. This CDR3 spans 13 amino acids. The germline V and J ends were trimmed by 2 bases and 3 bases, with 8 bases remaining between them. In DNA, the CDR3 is TGTGCCAGCAGTTACCTGGGAAGCTACGAGCAGTACTTC. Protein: CASSYLGSYEQYF.

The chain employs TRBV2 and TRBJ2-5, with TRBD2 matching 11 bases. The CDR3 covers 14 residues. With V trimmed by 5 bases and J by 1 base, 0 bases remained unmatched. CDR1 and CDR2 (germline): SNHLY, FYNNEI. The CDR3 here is CASSTSGSQETQYF. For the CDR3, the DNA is TGTGCCAGCAGTACTAGCGGGAGCCAAGAGACCCAGTACTTC.

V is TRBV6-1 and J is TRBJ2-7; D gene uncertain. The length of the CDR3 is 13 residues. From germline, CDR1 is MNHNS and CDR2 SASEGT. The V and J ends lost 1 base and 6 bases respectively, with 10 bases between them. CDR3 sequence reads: CASSEVFGGEQYF. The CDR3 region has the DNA TGTGCCAGCAGTGAAGTTTTTGGCGGCGAGCAGTACTTC.

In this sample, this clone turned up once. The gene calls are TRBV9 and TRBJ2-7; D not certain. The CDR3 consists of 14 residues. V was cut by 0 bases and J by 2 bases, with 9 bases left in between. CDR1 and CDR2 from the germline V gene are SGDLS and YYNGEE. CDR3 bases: TGTGCCAGCAGCGTAGGGTACGGCACCTACGAGCAGTACTTC. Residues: CASSVGYGTYEQYF.

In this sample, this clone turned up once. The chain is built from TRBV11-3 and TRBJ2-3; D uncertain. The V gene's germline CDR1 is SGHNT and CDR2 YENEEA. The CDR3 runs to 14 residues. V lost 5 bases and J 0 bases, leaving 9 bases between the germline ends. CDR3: CASSETPSTDTQYF. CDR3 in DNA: TGTGCCAGCAGCGAAACCCCTAGCACAGATACGCAGTATTTT.

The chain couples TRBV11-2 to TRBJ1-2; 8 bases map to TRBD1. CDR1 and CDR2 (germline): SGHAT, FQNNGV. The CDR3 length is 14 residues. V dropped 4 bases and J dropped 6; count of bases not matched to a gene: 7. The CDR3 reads CASSYTGGLDGYTF. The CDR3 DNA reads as TGTGCCAGCAGCTACACAGGGGGGTTGGATGGCTACACCTTC.

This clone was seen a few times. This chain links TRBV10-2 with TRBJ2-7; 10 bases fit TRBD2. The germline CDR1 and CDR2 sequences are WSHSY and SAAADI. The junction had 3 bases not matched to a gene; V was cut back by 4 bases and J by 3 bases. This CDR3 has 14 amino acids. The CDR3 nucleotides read TGCGCCAGCAGTGGGACTAGCGGAATCTACGAGCAGTACTTC. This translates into CASSGTSGIYEQYF.

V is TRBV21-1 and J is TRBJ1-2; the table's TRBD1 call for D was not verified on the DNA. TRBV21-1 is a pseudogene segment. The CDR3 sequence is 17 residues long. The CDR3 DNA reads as TGTGCCAGCAGCAGATGCTTGGGACAGGGATGGTACTATGGCTACACCTTC. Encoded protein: CASSRCLGQGWYYGYTF.